What follows describes a single T cell receptor beta chain. CDR1 is SEHNR and CDR2 is FQNEAQ in the germline V gene (reference sequence). The CDR3 consists of 16 residues. J lost 2 bases, V lost 1 base, and 6 bases had no gene match. Clones were sequenced by immunoSEQ multiplex PCR, and TCRdb holds only the in-frame ones, with some missing. Among under 300,000 clones listed, roughly 70% were seen once. The sample originates from a study of cytotoxic CD8 clonotypes in ibrutinib-treated CLL. In the study overall: Included were 11 relapsed/refractory and about 14 treatment-naive patients, of whom some 18 were IGHV unmutated.

The chain couples TRBV7-9 to TRBJ2-7; 9 bases line up with TRBD1. The sequencing here drew on PBMCs, taken after 24 months of ibrutinib treatment. This TCR came from a human donor with chronic lymphocytic leukemia. The CDR3 spells CASSLEQGAPTYEQYF. The CDR3 DNA sequence: TGTGCCAGCAGCTTAGAACAGGGGGCACCAACCTACGAGCAGTACTTC.